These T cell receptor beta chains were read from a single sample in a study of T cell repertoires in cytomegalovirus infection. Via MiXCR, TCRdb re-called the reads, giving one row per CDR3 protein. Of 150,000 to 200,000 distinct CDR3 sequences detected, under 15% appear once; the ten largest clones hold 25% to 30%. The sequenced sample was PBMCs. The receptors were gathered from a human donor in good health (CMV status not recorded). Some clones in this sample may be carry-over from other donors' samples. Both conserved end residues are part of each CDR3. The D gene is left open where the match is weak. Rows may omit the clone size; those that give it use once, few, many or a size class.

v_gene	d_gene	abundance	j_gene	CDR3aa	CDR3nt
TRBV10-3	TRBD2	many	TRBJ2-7	CATVDPSGSWTYEQYF	TGTGCCACAGTTGATCCTAGCGGGAGTTGGACCTACGAGCAGTACTTC
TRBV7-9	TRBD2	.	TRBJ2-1	CASSSGTSSNNEQFF	TGTGCCAGCAGCTCGGGGACTAGTTCAAACAATGAGCAGTTCTTC
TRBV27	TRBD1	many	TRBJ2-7	CASSPGTELYEQYF	TGTGCCAGCAGTCCCGGGACAGAACTCTACGAGCAGTACTTC
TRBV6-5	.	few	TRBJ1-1	CASSYKVMNTEAFF	TGTGCCAGCAGTTACAAGGTCATGAACACTGAAGCTTTCTTT
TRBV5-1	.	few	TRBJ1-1	CASSLYRPDTEAFF	TGCGCCAGCAGCCTTTACCGCCCCGACACTGAAGCTTTCTTT
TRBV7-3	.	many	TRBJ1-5	CASSLGWGQPQHF	TGTGCCAGCAGCTTAGGGTGGGGTCAGCCCCAGCATTTT
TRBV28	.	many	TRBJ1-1	CASSPLLTEAFF	TGTGCCAGCAGTCCCTTATTGACTGAAGCTTTCTTT
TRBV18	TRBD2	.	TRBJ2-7	CASSPLPLAGTSYEQYF	TGTGCCAGCTCACCACTTCCCCTAGCGGGAACATCCTACGAGCAGTACTTC
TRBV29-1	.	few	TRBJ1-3	CSVRLKLSSGNTIYF	TGCAGCGTTCGCCTGAAGTTGAGCTCTGGAAACACCATATATTTT
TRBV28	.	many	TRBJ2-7	CASSLTRGGEQYF	TGTGCCAGCAGTTTGACGAGGGGCGGCGAGCAGTACTTC
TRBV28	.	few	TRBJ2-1	CASSPWGVGNNEQFF	TGTGCCAGCAGTCCATGGGGGGTAGGTAATAATGAGCAGTTCTTC
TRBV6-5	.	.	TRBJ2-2	CASSYSKTVNTGELFF	TGTGCCAGCAGTTACTCGAAGACAGTCAACACCGGGGAGCTGTTTTTT
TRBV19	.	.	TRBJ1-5	CASSIRGPGDQPQHF	TGTGCCAGTAGTATCCGCGGTCCCGGGGACCAGCCCCAGCATTTT
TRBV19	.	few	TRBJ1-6	CASSTQRGSPLHF	TGTGCCAGTAGTACACAAAGGGGTTCACCCCTCCACTTT
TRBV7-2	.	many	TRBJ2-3	CASSLNRKDTQYF	TGTGCCAGCAGCTTAAATCGGAAAGATACGCAGTATTTT
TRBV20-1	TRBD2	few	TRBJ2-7	CSALGGVLSEQYF	TGCAGTGCACTTGGGGGGGTTCTGTCCGAGCAGTACTTC
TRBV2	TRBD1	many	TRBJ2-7	CASSDDRGHGEQYF	TGTGCCAGCAGTGATGACAGGGGGCATGGCGAGCAGTACTTC
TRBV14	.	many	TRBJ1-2	CASSQEGGALRTRGYTF	TGTGCCAGCAGCCAAGAGGGGGGGGCATTGAGAACGCGTGGCTACACCTTC
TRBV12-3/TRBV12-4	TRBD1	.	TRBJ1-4	CASSSTTGSTEKLFF	TGTGCCAGCAGTTCAACGACAGGGTCTACTGAAAAACTGTTTTTT
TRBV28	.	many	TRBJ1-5	CASSLLGNQPQHF	TGTGCCAGCAGTCTCCTTGGCAATCAGCCCCAGCATTTT
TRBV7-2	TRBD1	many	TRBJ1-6	CASSRQGNNSPLHF	TGTGCCAGCAGTCGACAGGGGAATAATTCACCCCTCCACTTT
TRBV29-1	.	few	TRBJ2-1	CSVAHNEQFF	TGCAGCGTGGCCCACAATGAGCAGTTCTTC
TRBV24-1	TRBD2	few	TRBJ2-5	CATSDFAAGGQETQYF	TGTGCCACCAGTGATTTCGCCGCGGGAGGACAAGAGACCCAGTACTTC
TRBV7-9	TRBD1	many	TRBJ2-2	CASSQTGANTGELFF	TGTGCCAGCAGCCAGACAGGGGCGAACACCGGGGAGCTGTTTTTT
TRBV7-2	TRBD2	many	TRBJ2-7	CASSPLSGRAREQYF	TGTGCCAGCAGCCCCCTGAGCGGGAGGGCTCGCGAGCAGTACTTC
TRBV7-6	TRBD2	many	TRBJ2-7	CASSLGHFGRGLAGEWYEQYF	TGTGCCAGCAGCTTAGGACATTTCGGACGCGGACTAGCGGGAGAATGGTACGAGCAGTACTTC
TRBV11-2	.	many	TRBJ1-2	CASSSSEGRGYGYTF	TGTGCCAGCAGCTCCTCCGAGGGCAGGGGCTATGGCTACACCTTC
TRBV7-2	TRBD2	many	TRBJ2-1	CASSSSEGTGLAGIRGSYNEQFF	TGTGCCAGCAGCTCTAGCGAGGGAACGGGACTAGCGGGAATAAGGGGCTCCTACAATGAGCAGTTCTTC
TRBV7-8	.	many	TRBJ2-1	CASSPAGWNEQFF	TGTGCCAGCAGCCCCGCCGGGTGGAATGAGCAGTTCTTC
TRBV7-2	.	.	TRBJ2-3	CASSPGAMYTDTQYF	TGTGCCAGCAGTCCCGGGGCGATGTACACAGATACGCAGTATTTT
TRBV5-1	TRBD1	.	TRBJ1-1	CASSPPGQGLAFF	TGCGCCAGCAGCCCACCGGGACAGGGGCTAGCTTTCTTT
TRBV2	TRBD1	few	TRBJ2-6	CASKGQGRPSGANVLTF	TGTGCCAGCAAAGGACAGGGGAGGCCCTCTGGGGCCAACGTCCTGACTTTC
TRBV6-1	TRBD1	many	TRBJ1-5	CASSVQGSQPQHF	TGTGCCAGCAGTGTACAGGGGTCCCAGCCCCAGCATTTT